This TCR beta chain was found in a study of T cells in Graves' hyperthyroidism and ophthalmopathy. RNA transcripts provided the source from which TCR beta CDR3 regions were amplified. The HTBI primer set served for first-round RT-PCR of the TCR CDR3. TCRdb redid the calling of the multiplex PCR reads with MiXCR, one entry per CDR3 protein. Of fewer than 900,000 distinct CDR3 sequences in the sample, around 19% were seen once. A few counts support this clonotype. The CDR3 runs 13 residues. Trimming removed 3 bases at V and 0 bases at J, with 5 bases between. CDR1 DFQATT and CDR2 SNEGSKA come from the germline V gene (reference sequence).

The chain carries TRBV20-1 and TRBJ1-4; no clear D. Sample: blood. The sequence was collected from a woman aged 45-59 years with Graves' hyperthyroidism that later progressed to Graves' ophthalmopathy. This CDR3 reads CSARIATNEKLFF. Here the CDR3 DNA reads TGCAGTGCTAGGATTGCAACTAATGAAAAACTGTTTTTT.